One and the same sample provided the 32 T cell receptor beta chains below, sequenced in a study of blood T cell repertoires in COVID-19. Measured with immunoSEQ multiplex PCR; TCRdb has only the in-frame clones, and not every one. The sample has roughly 100,000 clones, 91% seen once. The sequencing input was peripheral blood. Receptors originate from a man in his late teens or twenties with acute or convalescent COVID-19.

The V gene is TRBV3-1 (or the pseudogene TRBV3-2), the J gene TRBJ2-2; TRBD2 matches 10 bases. The germline V gene has CDR1 LGHDT and CDR2 YNNKEL (reference sequence). Losses at the gene ends were 1 base for V and 7 bases for J; bases not matched to a gene: 6. The CDR3 sequence is 16 residues long. CDR3: CASSQAPAGGGGELFF. The CDR3, as DNA: TGTGCCAGCAGCCAAGCTCCAGCGGGAGGGGGCGGGGAGCTGTTTTTT.

This rearrangement joins TRBV27 to TRBJ1-1; the D gene is possibly TRBD1 (5 bases). Germline CDR1 MNHEY, CDR2 SMNVEV (reference sequence). This CDR3 comprises 15 residues. V was cut by 5 bases and J by 5 bases, with 18 bases left in between. CDR3 nucleotides: TGTGCCAGCAGTACAACGGCAGGGTTGATGACTGAAGCTTTCTTT. Translating gives CASSTTAGLMTEAFF.

This chain connects TRBV12-3 or TRBV12-4 to TRBJ2-5, with a weak D call TRBD1 (5 bases). Trimming stripped 7 bases from V and 3 bases from J, with 9 bases between. CDR3 length: 12 amino acids. CDR3 nucleotides: TGTGCCAGCACAGGGTATGAAGAGACCCAGTACTTC. Amino acids: CASTGYEETQYF.

The chain recombines TRBV7-6 with TRBJ1-3; TRBD1 aligns across 8 bases. Germline lookup yields CDR1 SGHVS and CDR2 FNYEAQ. This CDR3 contains 15 residues. J lost 4 bases, V lost 4 bases, and 6 bases had no gene match. CDR3 in DNA: TGTGCCAGCAGCTCGACAGGGGTGGAAGGAAACACCATATATTTT. It specifies CASSSTGVEGNTIYF.

The chain uses TRBV5-4 and TRBJ1-5; 8 bases match TRBD1. Trimming cost V 1 base and J 10 bases; bases outside gene matches: 7. The CDR3 contains 14 residues. Germline lookup yields CDR1 SGHNT and CDR2 YYREEE (reference sequence). The CDR3 DNA reads as TGTGCCAGCAGCTTGCAGGGGGCCAGGGACCCCCAGCATTTT. Translated: CASSLQGARDPQHF.

V gene TRBV19 combines with J gene TRBJ2-1, with 8 nucleotides matching TRBD2. Germline CDR1 LNHDA, CDR2 SQIVND (reference sequence). The CDR3 is 15 residues long. V lost 3 bases to trimming and J lost 7 bases; unmatched junction nucleotides: 8. The CDR3 sequence is CASSMGPSGRNEQFF. DNA for the CDR3: TGTGCCAGTAGTATGGGGCCTAGCGGGCGGAATGAGCAGTTCTTC.

This clone has a single count. The V gene is TRBV11-2, the J gene TRBJ1-2; no clear D. Between the trimmed V and J ends, which lost 1 base and 0 bases, there was a span of 9 bases. Germline-derived CDR1 and CDR2 are SGHAT and FQNNGV. The length of the CDR3 is 15 residues. CDR3 amino acids: CASSLAGGANYGYTF. The CDR3 bases are TGTGCCAGCAGCTTAGCGGGTGGAGCTAACTATGGCTACACCTTC.

The table lists this clone with a count of one. The chain carries TRBV24-1 and TRBJ1-2; a possible D gene is TRBD1 (6 bases). The CDR3 runs to 14 residues. The germline V gene encodes CDR1 KGHDR and CDR2 SFDVKD. The V end was cut by 4 bases, the J end by 3 bases, with 11 bases between. The DNA of the CDR3 is TGTGCCACCAGTGACCCGACAGGCGACTATGGCTACACCTTC. This gives the protein CATSDPTGDYGYTF.

This chain links TRBV7-2 with TRBJ1-6, with D possibly being TRBD1 (5 bases). This CDR3 contains 17 residues. Germline V CDR1 and CDR2: SGHTA, FQGNSA. V was shortened by 5 bases and J by 8 bases, with 22 bases between the two germline ends. CDR3 in amino acids: CASSPSGYSGGDSPLHF. CDR3 coding DNA: TGTGCCAGCAGCCCCAGCGGTTATTCGGGAGGGGATTCACCCCTCCACTTT.

V gene TRBV5-4 combines with J gene TRBJ2-7; perhaps TRBD2 as D (6 bases). In germline, CDR1 is SGHNT, CDR2 YYREEE (reference sequence). The germline V and J ends were trimmed by 4 bases and 2 bases, with 28 bases remaining between them. CDR3 length: 19 residues. CDR3 nucleotides: TGTGCCAGCAGCCCTTTGCAGGTGTTTGGCGGGGTCACAGCCTACGAGCAGTACTTC. Protein sequence: CASSPLQVFGGVTAYEQYF.

The J gene is TRBJ2-2, the V gene TRBV5-4; 7 positions agree with TRBD2. This CDR3 is 16 amino acids long. Trimming at V came to 5 bases and at J to 7 bases, leaving 14 bases not matched to a gene. Germline loops: CDR1 SGHNT, CDR2 YYREEE (reference sequence). The CDR3 DNA reads TGTGCCAGCAGTATAGGAGATGTCGGGGGGAACGGGGAGCTGTTTTTT. Its protein product is CASSIGDVGGNGELFF.

J is TRBJ2-7 and V is TRBV24-1; 7 bases match TRBD1. Germline CDR1 reads KGHDR; CDR2 reads SFDVKD. V dropped 4 bases and J dropped 0; count of bases not matched to a gene: 5. CDR3 length equals 15 residues. The CDR3 reads CATSEYRDSSYEQYF. The CDR3 region has the DNA TGTGCCACCAGTGAATACCGGGACAGCTCCTACGAGCAGTACTTC.

This chain connects TRBV5-8 to TRBJ1-4; 10 nucleotides align to TRBD1. Germline lookup yields CDR1 SGHTS and CDR2 YDEGEE. Germline trimming cut 4 bases from V and 7 bases from J; bases unmatched to any gene: 1. The CDR3 sequence is 13 residues long. CDR3 region: CASSGDRGEKLFF. In DNA, the CDR3 is TGTGCCAGCAGCGGGGACAGGGGTGAAAAACTGTTTTTT.

V and J are TRBV5-5 and TRBJ1-6; 8 nucleotides align to TRBD1. In germline, CDR1 is SGHKS, CDR2 YYEKEE (reference sequence). The CDR3 consists of 14 residues. J gave up 5 bases and V 4 bases, and 2 bases lay outside the gene matches. The CDR3 region is CASSPGQDNSPLHF. DNA for the CDR3: TGTGCCAGCAGCCCGGGACAGGATAATTCACCCCTCCACTTT.

CDR3 bases: TGTGCCAGCAGCCCAAGACAGGGGGCGCTTTCCAATTCACCCCTCCACTTT. Translating it yields CASSPRQGALSNSPLHF. The chain links TRBV7-8 to TRBJ1-6; 10 bases map to TRBD1. Germline trimming cut 5 bases from V and 7 bases from J; bases unmatched to any gene: 11. Per the germline V gene, CDR1 is SGHVS and CDR2 is FQNEAQ. The CDR3 is 17 residues long.

The CDR3 DNA reads TGCGCCAGCAGCTTACCTCAGGGGTTCTCCTCCTACGAGCAGTACTTC. Protein product: CASSLPQGFSSYEQYF. The V gene is TRBV5-1, the J gene TRBJ2-7; a possible D gene is TRBD1 (6 bases). V was shortened by 2 bases and J by 0 bases, with 15 bases between the two germline ends. This CDR3 contains 16 residues. Germline-derived CDR1 and CDR2 are SGHRS and YFSETQ.

The rearrangement joins TRBV30 to TRBJ2-2; 9 positions agree with TRBD2. Germline CDR1 reads GTSNPN; CDR2 reads SVGIG (reference sequence). The CDR3 runs 17 residues. V lost 0 bases and J lost 6; bases outside the gene matches: 11. The CDR3 reads CAWSVLGSGSHAGELFF. The CDR3 DNA reads TGTGCCTGGAGTGTACTTGGTAGCGGGAGTCACGCCGGGGAGCTGTTTTTT.

The gene calls are TRBV5-1 and TRBJ2-2; 8 bases match TRBD2. CDR1 and CDR2 from the germline V gene are SGHRS and YFSETQ. V gave up 5 bases and J gave up 4 bases; unmatched junction bases: 7. The CDR3 length is 15 residues. In DNA, the CDR3 is TGCGCCAGCAGGCCGGGACTAGACGTCACCGGGGAGCTGTTTTTT. Its protein is CASRPGLDVTGELFF.

The V gene is TRBV19, the J gene TRBJ2-2; possibly TRBD2 for D (6 bases). V was shortened by 7 bases and J by 2 bases, with 17 bases between the two germline ends. Germline values: CDR1 LNHDA, CDR2 SQIVND (reference sequence). This CDR3 has 16 residues. The CDR3 DNA sequence: TGTGCCAGTAAAGTTTCGGGGGTGATAAACACCGGGGAGCTGTTTTTT. Translating gives CASKVSGVINTGELFF.

The chain carries TRBV7-8 and TRBJ1-1, with no clear D. Germline V lookup: CDR1 SGHVS, CDR2 FQNEAQ. This CDR3 is built from 15 residues. The V and J ends lost 1 base and 0 bases respectively, with 9 bases between them. CDR3 coding DNA: TGTGCCAGCAGCTTAGTCGGTAAAGTGAACACTGAAGCTTTCTTT. Translation gives CASSLVGKVNTEAFF.

The chain couples TRBV9 to TRBJ2-3; 10 bases match TRBD2. V shed 3 bases and J 1 base; nucleotides not matched to a gene: 2. Germline V gives CDR1 SGDLS, CDR2 YYNGEE. The CDR3 runs to 15 residues. CDR3 bases: TGTGCCAGCAGCGGGCTAGCGGGGGGCACAGATACGCAGTATTTT. Translating it yields CASSGLAGGTDTQYF.

V is TRBV27 and J is TRBJ1-1; D may be TRBD1 (5 bases). The CDR3 contains 13 residues. Germline CDR1 is MNHEY and CDR2 is SMNVEV (reference sequence). V lost 3 bases to trimming and J lost 5 bases, with 10 bases between them. The DNA of the CDR3 is TGTGCCAGCAGTTTGGTGGGGGGAACTGAAGCTTTCTTT. It specifies CASSLVGGTEAFF.

The genes are TRBV5-1 and TRBJ2-1; D possibly corresponds to TRBD2 (6 bases). Germline V gene data show CDR1 as SGHRS and CDR2 as YFSETQ. Trimming shortened V by 4 bases and J by 8 bases, and 16 bases separated the two germline ends. CDR3 length: 14 amino acids. The CDR3: CASSRDFPIDEQFF. The DNA of the CDR3 is TGCGCCAGCAGCCGGGACTTTCCCATCGATGAGCAGTTCTTC.

V and J are TRBV25-1 and TRBJ1-2, with 10 bases matching TRBD1. The V segment lost 7 bases and the J segment 4 bases; nucleotides outside the gene matches: 15. CDR1 is MGHDK, CDR2 SYGVNS, per germline. The CDR3 totals 17 residues. The CDR3 DNA is TGTGCCAGCACCCCCCCAGGGGGACAGGGGATAAGCTATGGCTACACCTTC. As protein: CASTPPGGQGISYGYTF.

J is TRBJ2-1 and V is TRBV18; tentative D call: TRBD1 (6 bases). The CDR3 spans 14 residues. CDR1 and CDR2 from the germline V gene are KGHSH and LQKENI. V was clipped by 1 base and J by 9 bases, with 13 bases between them. The CDR3 bases are TGTGCCAGCTCACCACAAGCAGGGGTCGGTGAGCAGTTCTTC. It codes for CASSPQAGVGEQFF.

This chain links TRBV12-3 or TRBV12-4 with TRBJ2-7; 7 bases match TRBD1. J lost 4 bases, V lost 7 bases, and 7 bases had no gene match. The CDR3 is 13 residues long. The DNA for the CDR3 is TGTGCCAGCACCAGGGGACAGTTATACGAGCAGTACTTC. This codes for CASTRGQLYEQYF.

The chain is built from TRBV10-1 and TRBJ2-3, with a tentative D call TRBD2 (5 bases). V was clipped by 7 bases and J by 2 bases, with 10 bases between them. The CDR3 is 13 residues long. Germline values: CDR1 WNHNN, CDR2 SYGVQD (reference sequence). The CDR3, as DNA: TGCGCCAGCAACCGGGGTCTCACAGATACGCAGTATTTT. Its protein is CASNRGLTDTQYF.

This clone was counted once. This chain uses TRBV14 with TRBJ1-1, with D perhaps TRBD1 (5 bases). CDR1 is SGHDN, CDR2 FVKESK, per germline. There are 13 residues in the CDR3. V was cut by 3 bases and J by 5 bases, with 10 bases left in between. The CDR3 region is CASSHVQGTEAFF. The CDR3 bases are TGTGCCAGCAGCCACGTTCAGGGAACTGAAGCTTTCTTT.

This clone was recorded once. This chain connects TRBV10-1 to TRBJ2-7; 8 positions match TRBD2. The germline V gene has CDR1 WNHNN and CDR2 SYGVQD (reference sequence). Trimming cost V 8 bases and J 2 bases; bases outside gene matches: 8. The CDR3 contains 14 residues. The CDR3 DNA sequence: TGCGCCAGCCTAAGACTAGCGTCCACCTACGAGCAGTACTTC. This encodes CASLRLASTYEQYF.

The chain uses TRBV9 and TRBJ1-1, with D perhaps matching TRBD1 (5 bases). V lost 3 bases to trimming and J lost 7 bases, with 16 bases between them. This CDR3 region has 14 residues. The germline V gene encodes CDR1 SGDLS and CDR2 YYNGEE. The CDR3 DNA reads TGTGCCAGCAGCGATCCCGGGGGGATTGGTGAAGCTTTCTTT. Encoded protein: CASSDPGGIGEAFF.

The chain couples TRBV3-1 (or the pseudogene TRBV3-2) to TRBJ2-3; possibly TRBD1 for D (6 bases). The CDR3 has 16 amino acids. Germline V gene lookup returns CDR1 LGHDT and CDR2 YNNKEL (reference sequence). V was cut by 3 bases and J by 1 base, with 14 bases left in between. The CDR3 loop is CASSHRQDWGTDTQYF. The CDR3 nucleotides read TGTGCCAGCAGCCATAGACAGGACTGGGGCACAGATACGCAGTATTTT.

The chain recombines TRBV19 with TRBJ1-6; D not resolved. The V gene's germline CDR1 is LNHDA and CDR2 SQIVND (reference sequence). V lost 7 bases and J lost 7, with 14 bases in between. The CDR3 is made up of 14 amino acids. CDR3 coding DNA: TGTGCCAGTAACTACGGAGGGAGCAATTCACCCCTCCACTTT. Amino acids: CASNYGGSNSPLHF.